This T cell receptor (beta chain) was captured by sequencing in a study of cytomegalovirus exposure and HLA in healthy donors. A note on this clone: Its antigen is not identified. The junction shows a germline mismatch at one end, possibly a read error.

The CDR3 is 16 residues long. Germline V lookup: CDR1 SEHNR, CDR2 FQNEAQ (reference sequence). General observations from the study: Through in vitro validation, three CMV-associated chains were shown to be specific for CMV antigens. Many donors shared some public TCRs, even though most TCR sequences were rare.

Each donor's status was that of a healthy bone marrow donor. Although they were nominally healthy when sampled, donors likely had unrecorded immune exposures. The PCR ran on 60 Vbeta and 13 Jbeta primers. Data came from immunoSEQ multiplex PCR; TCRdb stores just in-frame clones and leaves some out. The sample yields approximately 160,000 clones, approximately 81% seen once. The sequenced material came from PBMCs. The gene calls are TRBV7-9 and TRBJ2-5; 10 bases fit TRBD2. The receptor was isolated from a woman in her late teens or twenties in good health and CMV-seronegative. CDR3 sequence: CSSSHGSSGRQETQYF. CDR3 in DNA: TGTTCCAGCAGCCACGGGTCTAGCGGGAGACAAGAGACCCAGTACTTC. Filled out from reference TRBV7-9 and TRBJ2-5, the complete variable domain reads DTGVSQNPRHKITKRGQNVTFRCDPISEHNRLYWYRQTLGQGPEFLTYFQNEAQLEKSRLLSDRFSAERPKGSFSTLEIQRTEQGDSAMYLCSSSHGSSGRQETQYFGPGTRLLVL.